These 23 T cell receptor beta chains originate from one sample sequenced in a study of regulatory and conventional T cells in RAG deficiency. This table comes from immunoSEQ multiplex PCR, and its TCRdb copy is limited to in-frame clones, with some not included. The sample records tens of thousands of clones, around 89% being singletons. The same specimen was also included in a second study, on regulatory T cells. In that study: The PCR used 52 TRBV and 13 TRBJ primers.

Sequencing used CD8+ T cells sorted from blood. These receptors all stem from a human donor in good health.

The rearrangement links TRBV5-6 to TRBJ2-7; weak D call: TRBD1 (6 bases). V shed 2 bases and J shed 4 bases, with 13 bases lying between them. The germline V gene encodes CDR1 SGHDT and CDR2 YYEEEE. CDR3 length equals 14 residues. The CDR3 loop is CASSLGTGWYEQYF. The CDR3 nucleotides read TGTGCCAGCAGCTTAGGTACAGGGTGGTACGAGCAGTACTTC.

This rearrangement joins TRBV7-3 to TRBJ2-1; TRBD2 agrees at 8 bases. V shed 5 bases and J 5 bases; nucleotides not matched to a gene: 2. CDR1 is SGHTA, CDR2 FQGTGA, per germline. The CDR3 runs 13 residues. CDR3: CASSNGGDNEQFF. In DNA form, the CDR3 reads TGTGCCAGCAGCAACGGGGGGGACAATGAGCAGTTCTTC. The full variable domain, with the rest looked up from reference TRBV7-3 and TRBJ2-1, is GAGVSQTPSNKVTEKGKYVELRCDPISGHTALYWYRQSLGQGPEFLIYFQGTGAADDSGLPNDRFFAVRPEGSVSTLKIQRTERGDSAVYLCASSNGGDNEQFFGPGTRLTVL.

This clone was seen only a few times. The V call is TRBV5-4, the J call TRBJ1-2; D not resolved. This CDR3 contains 13 residues. Germline-derived CDR1 and CDR2 are SGHNT and YYREEE (reference sequence). V lost 1 base to trimming and J lost 0 bases, with 4 bases between them. In nucleotides, the CDR3 is TGTGCCAGCAGCTTGAAGCCTAACTATGGCTACACCTTC. Protein product: CASSLKPNYGYTF.

The rearrangement links TRBV6-5 to TRBJ1-1; D unresolved. The V and J ends lost 6 bases and 1 base respectively, with 9 bases between them. This CDR3 comprises 13 residues. Germline V CDR1 and CDR2: MNHEY, SVGAGI. Here the CDR3 reads CASSLSGNTEAFF. CDR3 DNA: TGTGCCAGCAGCCTATCGGGGAACACTGAAGCTTTCTTT.

The V and J genes are TRBV18 and TRBJ2-7; possibly TRBD2 for D (5 bases). V was trimmed by 3 bases and J by 2 bases, leaving 14 bases between them. The CDR3 is 15 amino acids. Germline values: CDR1 KGHSH, CDR2 LQKENI. CDR3 region: CASSPSGFGPYEQYF. The CDR3 DNA reads as TGTGCCAGCTCACCTTCGGGATTCGGGCCCTACGAGCAGTACTTC.

This chain joins TRBV6-5 and TRBJ2-7; the D is unclear. Germline CDR1 reads MNHEY; CDR2 reads SVGAGI. Trimming removed 4 bases from V and 3 bases from J, with 7 bases in between. The CDR3 length is 12 residues. The CDR3 region has the DNA TGTGCCAGCAGTTCTCGAAACTACGAGCAGTACTTC. Residues: CASSSRNYEQYF.

This chain joins TRBV28 and TRBJ2-7, with 7 bases identical to TRBD1. The CDR3 totals 15 residues. Germline CDR1 is MDHEN and CDR2 is SYDVKM. With V trimmed by 5 bases and J by 0 bases, 7 bases remained unmatched. Here the CDR3 reads CASSVQGSSSYEQYF. CDR3 bases: TGTGCCAGCAGTGTACAGGGGAGCAGCTCCTACGAGCAGTACTTC.

The chain has TRBV5-1 and TRBJ2-3; D gene uncertain. Germline V gene lookup returns CDR1 SGHRS and CDR2 YFSETQ. The CDR3 is 15 amino acids. V was cut by 4 bases and J by 3 bases, with 15 bases left in between. The CDR3 reads CASSPVSRVTDTQYF. CDR3 DNA sequence: TGCGCCAGCAGCCCCGTCAGCCGGGTGACAGATACGCAGTATTTT.

This chain connects TRBV11-2 to TRBJ2-4; D gene ambiguous. The CDR3 runs to 14 residues. The germline V and J ends were trimmed by 1 base and 7 bases, with 11 bases remaining between them. The germline gives CDR1 SGHAT, CDR2 FQNNGV. CDR3 DNA sequence: TGTGCCAGCAGCTTAGTAGGGTATGGGAACATTCAGTACTTC. It is translated as CASSLVGYGNIQYF. The entire variable domain, with the rest obtained from reference TRBV11-2 and TRBJ2-4, is as follows: EAGVAQSPRYKIIEKRQSVAFWCNPISGHATLYWYQQILGQGPKLLIQFQNNGVVDDSQLPKDRFSAERLKGVDSTLKIQPAKLEDSAVYLCASSLVGYGNIQYFGAGTRLSVL.

J is TRBJ2-7 and V is TRBV6-6; the D is unclear. CDR1 is MNHNY and CDR2 is SVGAGI in the germline V gene (reference sequence). V shed 6 bases and J shed 2 bases, with 17 bases lying between them. CDR3 length: 15 residues. The DNA for the CDR3 is TGTGCCAGCAGGACGAAGGTGGGCCTGCCCTACGAGCAGTACTTC. Protein sequence: CASRTKVGLPYEQYF.

V and J are TRBV23-1 and TRBJ2-3; D is ambiguous. TRBV23-1 is treated as an ORF (open reading frame) with a function not yet certain. There are 17 residues in the CDR3. Trimming pared 3 bases from V and 3 bases from J, leaving 19 bases between. This CDR3 reads CASSHSWLPGRTDTQYF. CDR3 sequence (DNA): TGCGCCAGCAGTCATTCTTGGCTACCCGGTAGGACAGATACGCAGTATTTT.

The rearrangement uses TRBV5-1 and TRBJ2-7, with 8 bases matching TRBD2. The CDR3 consists of 14 residues. CDR1 is SGHRS, CDR2 YFSETQ, per germline. J gave up 2 bases and V 3 bases, and 4 bases lay outside the gene matches. The CDR3 protein is CASSYREGAYEQYF. For the CDR3, the DNA is TGCGCCAGCAGCTATCGGGAGGGCGCCTACGAGCAGTACTTC.

This chain joins TRBV6-1 and TRBJ1-3, with D uncertain. This CDR3 is 15 amino acids long. The germline V gene encodes CDR1 MNHNS and CDR2 SASEGT. The germline V and J ends were trimmed by 8 bases and 0 bases, with 14 bases remaining between them. Here the CDR3 reads CASYYREHSGNTIYF. CDR3 bases: TGTGCCAGCTATTACCGGGAACACTCTGGAAACACCATATATTTT.

V is TRBV4-1 and J is TRBJ1-4; D might be TRBD1 (5 bases). Germline CDR1 reads MGHRA; CDR2 reads YSYEKL. The CDR3 loop spans 16 amino acids. The V end was cut by 5 bases, the J end by 6 bases, with 19 bases between. CDR3 sequence reads: CASSEGLGTPDEKLFF. CDR3 coding DNA: TGCGCCAGCAGCGAGGGCCTCGGGACCCCTGATGAAAAACTGTTTTTT.

The CDR3 DNA is TGCGCCAGCAGTGAAAGGGACAGGGACTACGAGCAGTACTTC. Translated, it gives CASSERDRDYEQYF. The V call is TRBV10-1, the J call TRBJ2-7; 9 nucleotides line up with TRBD1. J gave up 3 bases and V 3 bases, and 3 bases lay outside the gene matches. The CDR3 totals 14 residues. Germline CDR1 is WNHNN and CDR2 is SYGVQD (reference sequence).

This clone was seen a handful of times. CDR3 DNA: TGTGCCATCAGAACCGATTCCTACGAGCAGTACTTC. This sequence encodes CAIRTDSYEQYF. The V call is TRBV10-3, the J call TRBJ2-7; no reliable D call. The germline V and J ends were trimmed by 6 bases and 1 base, with 7 bases remaining between them. The CDR3 has 12 amino acids. The V gene's germline CDR1 is ENHRY and CDR2 SYGVKD.

The chain is built from TRBV11-3 and TRBJ2-1; D possibly corresponds to TRBD2 (5 bases). CDR3 length equals 15 residues. V lost 5 bases and J 0 bases, leaving 11 bases between the germline ends. Germline CDR1 and CDR2: SGHNT and YENEEA. DNA for the CDR3: TGTGCCAGCAGCGTAGGTGGGAGCTCCTACAATGAGCAGTTCTTC. It codes for CASSVGGSSYNEQFF.

The V call is TRBV6-6, the J call TRBJ2-6, with D hard to call. V lost 0 bases and J 1 base, leaving 7 bases between the germline ends. Germline CDR1 and CDR2: MNHNY and SVGAGI (reference sequence). CDR3 length equals 16 residues. The CDR3 loop reads CASSYSPGSGANVLTF. The CDR3 bases are TGTGCCAGCAGTTACTCGCCAGGTTCTGGGGCCAACGTCCTGACTTTC.

This clone occurred a few times. This sample also contains other DNA sequences that code for the same CDR3. The chain joins TRBV19 to TRBJ1-5; weak D call: TRBD1 (5 bases). The CDR3 consists of 14 residues. The V end was cut by 3 bases, the J end by 2 bases, with 8 bases between. Looked up from germline, CDR1 is LNHDA and CDR2 is SQIVND (reference sequence). The CDR3 sequence: CASSIRDRNQPQHF. Here the CDR3 DNA reads TGTGCCAGTAGTATCCGGGACCGCAATCAGCCCCAGCATTTT.

The chain is built from TRBV2 and TRBJ2-1, with no clear D. Germline CDR1 is SNHLY and CDR2 is FYNNEI. This CDR3 comprises 13 residues. Trimming took 6 bases from V and 1 from J, leaving 7 bases between them. The CDR3 protein is CASSGRSYNEQFF. The CDR3 coding sequence is TGTGCCAGCAGCGGTCGGTCCTACAATGAGCAGTTCTTC.

The rearrangement links TRBV28 to TRBJ2-5; no clear D gene. Trimming removed 6 bases from V and 4 bases from J, with 21 bases in between. Looked up from germline, CDR1 is MDHEN and CDR2 is SYDVKM. There are 16 residues in the CDR3. In DNA, the CDR3 is TGTGCCAGCAGCCTCTCCGCCAACTATGACCGAGAGACCCAGTACTTC. Translated, it gives CASSLSANYDRETQYF.

This chain connects TRBV4-1 to TRBJ2-1; 7 bases fit TRBD1. Losses at the gene ends were 0 bases for V and 8 bases for J; bases not matched to a gene: 4. The germline gives CDR1 MGHRA, CDR2 YSYEKL. The CDR3 is 14 residues long. The CDR3 DNA reads TGCGCCAGCAGCCAAGAAGACAGGGCGGATGAGCAGTTCTTC. Protein sequence: CASSQEDRADEQFF.

The J gene is TRBJ2-5, the V gene TRBV5-6; D uncertain. Per germline, CDR1 SGHDT and CDR2 YYEEEE. The CDR3 has 13 residues. V lost 1 base to trimming and J lost 1 base, with 5 bases between them. CDR3 nucleotide sequence: TGTGCCAGCAGCTTGAACCCCCAAGAGACCCAGTACTTC. Translation: CASSLNPQETQYF.